The present entry profiles one T cell receptor beta chain with its context. No antigen is known for it. The sample originates from a study of PD-1 blockade in classical Hodgkin lymphoma. Study-wide results and limits: Among the patients, those starting nivolumab under 1 year after ASCT were excluded.

The germline CDR1 and CDR2 sequences are SQVTM and ANQGSEA. This CDR3 is 15 amino acids long. V lost 6 bases and J lost 2; bases outside the gene matches: 9. Data came from immunoSEQ multiplex PCR; TCRdb stores just in-frame clones and leaves some out. The sample records 20,000 to 25,000 clones, 72% being singletons. Time point denoted: cycle 4 day 1 (C4D1), after more than five weeks of nivolumab. With no exception, relapse followed autologous stem cell transplantation in all patients, and brentuximab vedotin exposure varied. The sequence came from a human donor with classical Hodgkin lymphoma. The sequencing used peripheral blood mononuclear cells (PBMCs), collected before the fourth cycle of nivolumab. The chain carries TRBV29-1 and TRBJ2-3; 9 bases are shared with TRBD1. CDR3 bases: TGCAGCGTCGAGGGGGGGACAGGGATCACAGATACGCAGTATTTT. It is translated as CSVEGGTGITDTQYF.